This TCR beta chain was recorded in a study of CD8 T cells in Susac syndrome. Sequencing of TCR beta was performed on blood CD8+ and CD4+ T cells. Random-hexamer reverse transcription was applied to roughly 0.5 to 1 ug RNA. An immunoSEQ multiplex PCR amplified TCR beta CDR3 over 54 Vbeta and 13 Jbeta. TCRdb re-called the immunoSEQ multiplex PCR reads with MiXCR, one entry per CDR3 protein. The sample has about 290,000 distinct CDR3 sequences, 89% seen once; the top ten hold more than 0.15%. The trim removed 3 bases at V and 5 bases at J, leaving 6 bases unmatched. Germline V lookup: CDR1 KGHDR, CDR2 SFDVKD. This CDR3 contains 14 residues.

Sequenced input: CD8+ T cells from PBMCs. The receptor was isolated from a human donor with multiple sclerosis. The V and J genes are TRBV24-1 and TRBJ2-7; TRBD1 aligns across 7 bases. The CDR3 DNA follows: TGTGCCACCAGTGATCCACAGGGGACGCACGAGCAGTACTTC. Its protein is CATSDPQGTHEQYF.